These 30 T cell receptor beta chains were sequenced from one sample in a study of blood T cell repertoires in COVID-19. Data came from immunoSEQ multiplex PCR; TCRdb stores just in-frame clones and leaves some out. This table has about 49,000 clones, under 90% appearing once. Sequencing was performed on peripheral blood. The source is a woman over 75 with COVID-19, enrolled during active disease.

The chain combines TRBV12-3 or TRBV12-4 with TRBJ2-5, with D unclear. V lost 6 bases to trimming and J lost 0 bases, with 5 bases between them. The CDR3 is 12 amino acids. In DNA, the CDR3 is TGTGCCAGCAGCCCCGACCAAGAGACCCAGTACTTC. It translates to CASSPDQETQYF.

V gene TRBV19 combines with J gene TRBJ1-4; D is possibly TRBD1 (6 bases). Trimming removed 3 bases at V and 10 bases at J, with 15 bases between. Germline CDR1 LNHDA, CDR2 SQIVND (reference sequence). This CDR3 is 14 amino acids long. CDR3 protein: CASSMSQGYGKLFF. CDR3 DNA: TGTGCCAGTAGTATGAGCCAGGGGTACGGAAAACTGTTTTTT.

V gene TRBV5-1 combines with J gene TRBJ2-2, with 8 bases fitting TRBD2. V was pared by 2 bases and J by 6 bases, with 3 bases of the junction left unmatched. This CDR3 comprises 14 residues. CDR1 is SGHRS and CDR2 is YFSETQ in the germline V gene. CDR3 DNA sequence: TGCGCCAGCAGCTTAGCAGCGGGAGCCGGGGAGCTGTTTTTT. It specifies CASSLAAGAGELFF. Together with reference TRBV5-1 and TRBJ2-2, the CDR3 gives the full variable domain: KAGVTQTPRYLIKTRGQQVTLSCSPISGHRSVSWYQQTPGQGLQFLFEYFSETQRNKGNFPGRFSGRQFSNSRSEMNVSTLELGDSALYLCASSLAAGAGELFFGEGSRLTVL.

This chain connects TRBV10-3 to TRBJ2-3; 8 bases agree with TRBD2. The V and J ends lost 2 bases and 1 base, in that order; junction bases with no gene match: 5. Looked up from germline, CDR1 is ENHRY and CDR2 is SYGVKD. This CDR3 region has 16 residues. Here the CDR3 DNA reads TGTGCCATCAGTGAGAGGCTAGCGGGTGGCACAGATACGCAGTATTTT. Residues: CAISERLAGGTDTQYF.

This rearrangement joins TRBV2 to TRBJ1-2; D call uncertain. The germline gives CDR1 SNHLY, CDR2 FYNNEI. Trimming pared 8 bases from V and 1 base from J, leaving 14 bases between. The CDR3 has 14 residues. The CDR3 sequence is CASLQALNNYGYTF. CDR3 nucleotides: TGTGCCAGCCTCCAGGCCCTCAATAACTATGGCTACACCTTC.

In this sample, this clone turned up once. J is TRBJ1-1 and V is TRBV5-1; 9 positions agree with TRBD1. Trimming removed 4 bases from V and 4 bases from J; junction bases left unmatched: 5. Germline assignment: CDR1 SGHRS and CDR2 YFSETQ. The CDR3 loop spans 14 amino acids. The CDR3 DNA reads as TGCGCCAGCAGCCTGGGACAGGGATTCACTGAAGCTTTCTTT. Translation gives CASSLGQGFTEAFF.

The rearrangement links TRBV27 to TRBJ2-7; TRBD2 agrees at 13 bases. The CDR3 sequence is 15 residues long. Trimming cost V 1 base and J 5 bases; bases outside gene matches: 2. Germline loops: CDR1 MNHEY, CDR2 SMNVEV (reference sequence). The CDR3 region is CASSLLGLAGNEQYF. CDR3 DNA sequence: TGTGCCAGCAGTTTATTGGGACTAGCGGGAAACGAGCAGTACTTC.

The V gene is TRBV14, the J gene TRBJ2-2; D is perhaps TRBD1 (6 bases). The CDR3 covers 15 residues. V was shortened by 5 bases and J by 0 bases, with 10 bases between the two germline ends. The germline CDR1 and CDR2 sequences are SGHDN and FVKESK. The CDR3 bases are TGTGCCAGCAGCGGACAGCTTGCGAACACCGGGGAGCTGTTTTTT. Translated: CASSGQLANTGELFF.

The CDR3 is CASSTDRGLGELFF. In DNA, the CDR3 is TGTGCCAGCAGCACGGACAGGGGGCTCGGGGAGCTGTTTTTT. The chain has TRBV2 and TRBJ2-2; 11 bases line up with TRBD1. The CDR3 runs to 14 residues. Per the germline V gene, CDR1 is SNHLY and CDR2 is FYNNEI. V gave up 6 bases and J gave up 7 bases; unmatched junction bases: 4.

This clone appeared a few times. The chain employs TRBV14 and TRBJ1-6; a weak D match, TRBD1 (5 bases). CDR1 and CDR2 (germline): SGHDN, FVKESK. V was trimmed by 3 bases and J by 7 bases, leaving 13 bases between them. CDR3 size: 15 residues. The CDR3 region has the DNA TGTGCCAGCAGCCACCCACCCGGGGGGAATTCACCCCTCCACTTT. Translating gives CASSHPPGGNSPLHF.

This clone was seen a handful of times. V gene TRBV18 combines with J gene TRBJ2-1, with D tentatively TRBD1 (6 bases). V lost 0 bases and J 8 bases, leaving 23 bases between the germline ends. Germline V gene data show CDR1 as KGHSH and CDR2 as LQKENI. CDR3 length: 18 amino acids. This chain's CDR3 is CASSPPWLRTVRKDEQFF. For the CDR3, the DNA is TGTGCCAGCTCACCACCGTGGCTTCGGACAGTTAGGAAGGATGAGCAGTTCTTC.

This clone has more than one count but fewer than ten. J is TRBJ1-1 and V is TRBV30; weak D call: TRBD1 (6 bases). This CDR3 has 14 residues. Trimming cost V 0 bases and J 5 bases, with 13 bases left between them. The V gene's germline CDR1 is GTSNPN and CDR2 SVGIG (reference sequence). The DNA of the CDR3 is TGTGCCTGGAGTGTGGGGGGGCGACGGACTGAAGCTTTCTTT. Protein: CAWSVGGRRTEAFF.

The chain couples TRBV4-1 to TRBJ2-7; no clear D gene. Trimming cost V 4 bases and J 5 bases, with 18 bases left between them. The CDR3 consists of 15 residues. CDR1 is MGHRA, CDR2 YSYEKL, per germline. The CDR3 DNA reads TGCGCCAGCAGCCTCAGTGCACGCCAGAAAGACGAGCAGTACTTC. Amino acids: CASSLSARQKDEQYF.

CDR3 amino acids: CASEGNTGELFF. Written as DNA, the CDR3 is TGTGCCAGTGAGGGGAACACCGGGGAGCTGTTTTTT. The chain carries TRBV2 and TRBJ2-2; tentative D call: TRBD2 (5 bases). The V end was cut by 9 bases, the J end by 1 base, with 6 bases between. Per germline, CDR1 SNHLY and CDR2 FYNNEI. The CDR3 has 12 residues.

The chain combines TRBV7-2 with TRBJ2-7, with D uncertain. The CDR3 covers 13 residues. The V gene's germline CDR1 is SGHTA and CDR2 FQGNSA. Deletions cut 1 base from V and 7 bases from J, with 11 bases between. For the CDR3, the DNA is TGTGCCAGCAGCTTAGTGATGGCAGTTGAGCAGTACTTC. Amino acid sequence: CASSLVMAVEQYF.

This rearrangement joins TRBV27 to TRBJ2-7; 10 positions agree with TRBD2. Germline assignment: CDR1 MNHEY and CDR2 SMNVEV (reference sequence). With 6 bases clipped from V and 4 bases from J, the junction kept 6 bases outside the gene matches. The CDR3 has 14 residues. The CDR3 loop is CASSLAGVGYEQYF. The CDR3 DNA follows: TGTGCCAGCAGCCTAGCGGGGGTAGGGTACGAGCAGTACTTC.

CDR3 nucleotide sequence: TGTGCCAGCAGTATTGTTTCGGGACAGGCAGCTGGCTACACCTTC. This translates into CASSIVSGQAAGYTF. The chain couples TRBV6-1 to TRBJ1-2, with TRBD1 matching over 8 bases. Germline V gene sequence: CDR1 MNHNS, CDR2 SASEGT. The length of the CDR3 is 15 residues. Losses at the gene ends were 5 bases for V and 7 bases for J; bases not matched to a gene: 12.

The chain links TRBV5-1 to TRBJ1-1; D is possibly TRBD1 (6 bases). The V gene's germline CDR1 is SGHRS and CDR2 YFSETQ. The CDR3 spans 16 residues. V lost 1 base, J lost 2 bases, and 15 bases lay in between. CDR3 DNA: TGCGCCAGCAGCTTGTTATTCGGGACACTAAACACTGAAGCTTTCTTT. Encoded protein: CASSLLFGTLNTEAFF. Combining the CDR3 with reference TRBV5-1 and TRBJ1-1 gives the whole variable domain KAGVTQTPRYLIKTRGQQVTLSCSPISGHRSVSWYQQTPGQGLQFLFEYFSETQRNKGNFPGRFSGRQFSNSRSEMNVSTLELGDSALYLCASSLLFGTLNTEAFFGQGTRLTVV.

The chain has TRBV14 and TRBJ1-6, with a possible D match to TRBD1 (6 bases). V was pared by 4 bases and J by 7 bases, with 8 bases between. CDR1 is SGHDN and CDR2 is FVKESK in the germline V gene. The CDR3 totals 13 residues. DNA for the CDR3: TGTGCCAGCAGCCTTACAGGGAATTCACCCCTCCACTTT. Protein: CASSLTGNSPLHF.

The V gene is TRBV27, the J gene TRBJ1-1; D might be TRBD1 (5 bases). Germline V gene data show CDR1 as MNHEY and CDR2 as SMNVEV (reference sequence). There are 13 residues in the CDR3. Trimming left V 6 bases short and J 3 bases short, with 11 bases between. CDR3 sequence: CASRTQGYTEAFF. CDR3 sequence (DNA): TGTGCCAGCAGGACTCAGGGTTACACTGAAGCTTTCTTT.

This chain uses TRBV6-1 with TRBJ2-2; no clear D gene. Trimming removed 2 bases from V and 0 bases from J, with 7 bases in between. CDR3 length: 15 amino acids. CDR1 is MNHNS, CDR2 SASEGT, per germline. CDR3 DNA sequence: TGTGCCAGCAGTGAAATGGCGGCGAACACCGGGGAGCTGTTTTTT. Its protein product is CASSEMAANTGELFF.

The V and J genes are TRBV19 and TRBJ1-5, with TRBD1 as a possible D gene (5 bases). The germline CDR1 and CDR2 sequences are LNHDA and SQIVND (reference sequence). V was clipped by 9 bases and J by 0 bases, with 9 bases between them. The CDR3 contains 13 residues. The CDR3 spells CARPRASNQPQHF. CDR3 coding DNA: TGTGCCAGGCCCAGGGCTAGCAATCAGCCCCAGCATTTT. The full variable domain, its missing parts supplied by reference TRBV19 and TRBJ1-5, is DGGITQSPKYLFRKEGQNVTLSCEQNLNHDAMYWYRQDPGQGLRLIYYSQIVNDFQKGDIAEGYSVSREKKESFPLTVTSAQKNPTAFYLCARPRASNQPQHFGDGTRLSIL.

This clone was recorded once. V usage is TRBV19 and J usage is TRBJ2-7, with D possibly matching TRBD2 (6 bases). Germline loops: CDR1 LNHDA, CDR2 SQIVND (reference sequence). V lost 7 bases and J 3 bases, leaving 19 bases between the germline ends. There are 15 residues in the CDR3. CDR3 sequence reads: CASTPHAGRIYEQYF. In DNA form, the CDR3 reads TGTGCCAGTACTCCGCATGCGGGAAGGATCTACGAGCAGTACTTC.

The chain recombines TRBV9 with TRBJ1-5; 7 bases align to TRBD1. From germline, CDR1 is SGDLS and CDR2 YYNGEE. The CDR3 is 16 residues long. V lost 4 bases, J lost 0 bases, and 7 bases stayed unmatched. Written as DNA, the CDR3 is TGTGCCAGCAGCAGGGACAGTTGGTATAGCAATCAGCCCCAGCATTTT. Protein sequence: CASSRDSWYSNQPQHF.

This chain links TRBV6-5 with TRBJ2-3; 10 nucleotides match TRBD2. This CDR3 is 15 amino acids long. Germline lookup yields CDR1 MNHEY and CDR2 SVGAGI. Losses at the gene ends were 6 bases for V and 9 bases for J; bases not matched to a gene: 12. In nucleotides, the CDR3 is TGTGCCAGCAGGCCTCAAGCGGGAGGGTTTGGCACGCAGTATTTT. It translates to CASRPQAGGFGTQYF.

This chain joins TRBV27 and TRBJ2-6, with TRBD1 matching 7 bases. CDR3 size: 15 residues. CDR1 MNHEY and CDR2 SMNVEV come from the germline V gene (reference sequence). V shed 4 bases and J 13 bases; nucleotides not matched to a gene: 13. CDR3 DNA sequence: TGTGCCAGCAGTTCCGTCGACAGGGTGGCCCATGTCCTGACTTTC. This sequence encodes CASSSVDRVAHVLTF.

The chain carries TRBV5-1 and TRBJ1-6; 10 nucleotides match TRBD1. Looked up from germline, CDR1 is SGHRS and CDR2 is YFSETQ. The CDR3 has 15 residues. Trimming removed 3 bases from V and 9 bases from J; junction bases left unmatched: 6. The CDR3 sequence is CASSWSGTGVSPLHF. Here the CDR3 DNA reads TGCGCCAGCAGCTGGTCAGGGACAGGGGTTTCACCCCTCCACTTT.

This sequence joins TRBV4-1 and TRBJ2-5; D gene ambiguous. The germline V and J ends were trimmed by 2 bases and 4 bases, with 14 bases remaining between them. Germline CDR1 reads MGHRA; CDR2 reads YSYEKL. The CDR3 is 15 amino acids. The DNA of the CDR3 is TGCGCCAGCAGCCAAACCGGGTCACTCGGAGAGACCCAGTACTTC. Protein sequence: CASSQTGSLGETQYF.

This clone was observed a single time. The chain carries TRBV29-1 and TRBJ1-2; 7 bases align to TRBD1. The germline V gene has CDR1 SQVTM and CDR2 ANQGSEA. The length of the CDR3 is 12 residues. CDR3 amino acids: CVGGSTNYGYTF. As DNA, the CDR3 is TGCGTAGGGGGCTCTACTAACTATGGCTACACCTTC.

This clone was detected only a few times. A junction boundary mismatches the germline segment, possibly from a read error. The chain uses TRBV4-1 and TRBJ2-6, with D uncertain. CDR3 size: 18 residues. CDR1 is MGHRA, CDR2 YSYEKL, per germline. The DNA of the CDR3 is TGCGCCAGCACCCAATGGCACAGCCCATTCTCTGGGGCCAACGTCCTGACTTTC. It encodes CASTQWHSPFSGANVLTF.